This TCR beta chain was obtained from a study of shared clonotypes between healthy human individuals. Study-wide findings and caveats: Naive CD4 clonotypes overlapped across a few donors at roughly 5%.

This clone occurred once. What it recognizes is unknown. Different DNA sequences within this sample yield the same CDR3. Trimming removed 5 bases from V and 0 bases from J, with 11 bases in between. The CDR3 contains 15 residues. CDR1 and CDR2 from the germline V gene are MNHNS and SASEGT. Deep was the level at which the assay was run. The data were produced by immunoSEQ multiplex PCR, yet TCRdb's version contains in-frame clones alone and is incomplete. The data contain 2 million to 2.5 million clones, about 94% of them singletons. The chain combines TRBV6-1 with TRBJ1-3; D is uncertain. What was sequenced was naive CD4+ T cells sorted from blood. Subset denoted: CD45RA+ positively selected. The sequence came from a man between 18 and 29 years old in good health. In DNA, the CDR3 is TGTGCCAGCAGTTCCGACACGAGCTCTGGAAACACCATATATTTT. It is translated as CASSSDTSSGNTIYF.